A single sample gave rise to the 15 T cell receptor beta chains below, sequenced in a study of T cell responses to AZD1222 COVID-19 vaccine. TCRdb keeps only in-frame clones here, not all; method: immunoSEQ multiplex PCR. The sample holds about 200,000 clones, around nine tenths seen once. Source: peripheral blood, taken 28 days after the second dose of the MenACWY control vaccine. All receptors come from an adult who received the MenACWY meningococcal vaccine as a control.

The chain uses TRBV6-6 and TRBJ2-1; D unclear. Trimming removed 6 bases at V and 8 bases at J, with 11 bases between. Germline values: CDR1 MNHNY, CDR2 SVGAGI (reference sequence). There are 12 residues in the CDR3. The CDR3 protein is CASSHIRDEQFF. The CDR3 DNA is TGTGCCAGCAGCCACATTAGGGATGAGCAGTTCTTC.

V usage is TRBV5-1 and J usage is TRBJ2-7; 7 positions match TRBD2. The junction had 13 bases not matched to a gene; V was cut back by 0 bases and J by 4 bases. The CDR3 spans 17 residues. Germline loops: CDR1 SGHRS, CDR2 YFSETQ. CDR3 loop: CASSLAPGGTPRYEQYF. DNA of the CDR3: TGCGCCAGCAGCTTGGCCCCGGGGGGAACTCCGAGATACGAGCAGTACTTC.

The DNA for the CDR3 is TGTGCCAGCAGCCCGGTCGGGGACAACACTGAAGCTTTCTTT. Protein product: CASSPVGDNTEAFF. The chain couples TRBV7-3 to TRBJ1-1, with D possibly TRBD1 on 5 matching bases. Trimming took 5 bases from V and 2 from J, leaving 12 bases between them. This CDR3 has 14 residues. CDR1 and CDR2 from the germline V gene are SGHTA and FQGTGA. Full variable domain (missing parts from reference TRBV7-3 and TRBJ1-1): GAGVSQTPSNKVTEKGKYVELRCDPISGHTALYWYRQSLGQGPEFLIYFQGTGAADDSGLPNDRFFAVRPEGSVSTLKIQRTERGDSAVYLCASSPVGDNTEAFFGQGTRLTVV.

The gene calls are TRBV6-5 and TRBJ2-3, with 12 bases that match TRBD2. Trimming removed 6 bases from V and 1 base from J; junction bases left unmatched: 2. CDR1 MNHEY and CDR2 SVGAGI come from the germline V gene. This CDR3 contains 15 residues. The CDR3 DNA follows: TGTGCCAGCAGCCGGACTAGCGGGGGCACAGATACGCAGTATTTT. Translated, it gives CASSRTSGGTDTQYF.

The chain carries TRBV28 and TRBJ2-7, with TRBD2 as a possible D gene (5 bases). CDR1 and CDR2 from the germline V gene are MDHEN and SYDVKM. The CDR3 runs to 15 residues. Trimming took off 4 bases at V and 4 bases at J, with 17 bases between the two ends. CDR3 sequence (DNA): TGTGCCAGCAGTTCCCCCCCCAGCGGAAGTTACGAGCAGTACTTC. This sequence encodes CASSSPPSGSYEQYF.

The chain links TRBV21-1 to TRBJ2-7; the DNA was not compared with TRBD1, the D call given in the table. TRBV21-1 is an annotated pseudogene. CDR3 length equals 16 residues. CDR3 loop: CASRTGESGLTYEQYF. CDR3 nucleotides: TGTGCCAGTAGGACAGGGGAAAGTGGGTTAACCTACGAGCAGTACTTC.

The chain is built from TRBV7-2 and TRBJ1-1, with TRBD1 matching over 7 bases. V gave up 5 bases and J gave up 1 base; unmatched junction bases: 7. CDR3 length equals 15 residues. Germline-derived CDR1 and CDR2 are SGHTA and FQGNSA. The CDR3 DNA follows: TGTGCCAGCAGCCCCCGACAGGGATGGAACACTGAAGCTTTCTTT. Protein sequence: CASSPRQGWNTEAFF.

The chain carries TRBV18 and TRBJ2-2; maybe TRBD1 (6 bases). CDR1 and CDR2 (germline): KGHSH, LQKENI. V was cut by 3 bases and J by 7 bases, with 12 bases left in between. The CDR3 length is 14 residues. The CDR3 region has the DNA TGTGCCAGCTCACCGATTCCAGGGGACGGGGAGCTGTTTTTT. It translates to CASSPIPGDGELFF.

This chain connects TRBV5-1 to TRBJ2-3; D might be TRBD1 or TRBD2, each matching 5 bases. The CDR3 loop spans 15 amino acids. Germline V gene data show CDR1 as SGHRS and CDR2 as YFSETQ. V lost 2 bases and J lost 2, with 12 bases in between. CDR3 in DNA: TGCGCCAGCAGCTTCCGGGACCCAGCCACAGATACGCAGTATTTT. Protein: CASSFRDPATDTQYF.

The chain uses TRBV6-1 and TRBJ1-2, with D unresolved. V was trimmed by 8 bases and J by 0 bases, leaving 10 bases between them. Looked up from germline, CDR1 is MNHNS and CDR2 is SASEGT. The CDR3 spans 13 residues. CDR3 coding DNA: TGTGCCAGCGGACCTCAGCCTAACTATGGCTACACCTTC. Its translation: CASGPQPNYGYTF.

V gene TRBV7-9 combines with J gene TRBJ1-1; 9 nucleotides line up with TRBD1. Germline V lookup: CDR1 SEHNR, CDR2 FQNEAQ (reference sequence). The CDR3 length is 14 residues. J lost 6 bases, V lost 8 bases, and 10 bases had no gene match. CDR3: CASGQGREEAEAFF. The CDR3 DNA sequence: TGTGCCAGCGGACAGGGGAGGGAGGAGGCTGAAGCTTTCTTT. The full variable domain, with the rest looked up from reference TRBV7-9 and TRBJ1-1, is DTGVSQNPRHKITKRGQNVTFRCDPISEHNRLYWYRQTLGQGPEFLTYFQNEAQLEKSRLLSDRFSAERPKGSFSTLEIQRTEQGDSAMYLCASGQGREEAEAFFGQGTRLTVV.

V and J are TRBV29-1 and TRBJ2-5; 13 positions match TRBD2. The germline V gene encodes CDR1 SQVTM and CDR2 ANQGSEA. The CDR3 consists of 15 residues. V gave up 0 bases and J gave up 4 bases; unmatched junction bases: 2. The DNA of the CDR3 is TGCAGCGTTGAAGAGTGGACTAGCGGGGGAGAGACCCAGTACTTC. Translated, it gives CSVEEWTSGGETQYF.

This sequence joins TRBV4-1 and TRBJ1-5, with 7 bases fitting TRBD1. The CDR3 totals 15 residues. V trimming: 4 bases; J trimming: 7 bases; junction bases outside the gene matches: 10. Per germline, CDR1 MGHRA and CDR2 YSYEKL. The CDR3, as DNA: TGCGCCAGCAGCCCCTCGGCACAGGGGTTGCAGCCCCAGCATTTT. It encodes CASSPSAQGLQPQHF.

The rearrangement links TRBV7-2 to TRBJ2-3; 10 bases align to TRBD1. There are 17 residues in the CDR3. Germline V gene sequence: CDR1 SGHTA, CDR2 FQGNSA. Trimming removed 1 base from V and 4 bases from J; junction bases left unmatched: 8. The DNA of the CDR3 is TGTGCCAGCAGCTTAGGAGGGGGGACAGGGGTTCCAGATACGCAGTATTTT. This encodes CASSLGGGTGVPDTQYF. Using reference TRBV7-2 and TRBJ2-3 for the parts outside the CDR3, the full variable domain is GAGVSQSPSNKVTEKGKDVELRCDPISGHTALYWYRQSLGQGLEFLIYFQGNSAPDKSGLPSDRFSAERTGGSVSTLTIQRTQQEDSAVYLCASSLGGGTGVPDTQYFGPGTRLTVL.

CDR3 coding DNA: TGTGCCAGCAGGGCGACAGGGGAGGGAGGCTACACCTTC. Translating gives CASRATGEGGYTF. The chain has TRBV6-5 and TRBJ1-2, with 8 positions matching TRBD1. Trimming took 6 bases from V and 8 from J; bases not matched to a gene: 8. This CDR3 is built from 13 residues. Germline V gene sequence: CDR1 MNHEY, CDR2 SVGAGI.